This T cell receptor (beta chain) derives from a study of a mutant IDH1 vaccine in newly diagnosed glioma. Study overall: Vaccination started 4-6 weeks after radiotherapy alone, or with temozolomide cycles. Sex among treated patients split about 62% male, 37.5% female; mean age was about 40 years. Most had both radiotherapy and temozolomide beforehand; others had only one.

Study results and caveats: Pseudoprogression seemed unrelated to changes in top peripheral T cell clonotypes.

About this clone: As yet, its antigen is unknown.

The time point was: week 35, safety follow-up. It was 300 ug of mutant IDH1 20-mer peptide that made up each vaccine dose, given with topical imiquimod. Profiled with immunoSEQ multiplex PCR; TCRdb holds only in-frame clones, not every one. The table includes fewer than 55,000 clones, 80% to 85% detected once. The CDR3 extends over 18 amino acids. CDR1 is KGHSH, CDR2 LQKENI, per germline. V lost 3 bases and J lost 7; bases outside the gene matches: 18. Source: PBMCs, taken from a glioma patient whose treatment included an IDH1 peptide vaccine. This rearrangement joins TRBV18 to TRBJ1-1; TRBD1 aligns across 9 bases. The TCR originated in a middle-aged woman with glioma. Some clones in this sample may be carry-over from other donors' samples. The CDR3, as DNA: TGTGCCAGCTCACCTGCTCTGTCAGCGGGACAGGGCCCTTTTGAAGCTTTCTTT. This codes for CASSPALSAGQGPFEAFF. Full variable domain (missing parts from reference TRBV18 and TRBJ1-1): NAGVMQNPRHLVRRRGQEARLRCSPMKGHSHVYWYRQLPEEGLKFMVYLQKENIIDESGMPKERFSAEFPKEGPSILRIQQVVRGDSAAYFCASSPALSAGQGPFEAFFGQGTRLTVV.